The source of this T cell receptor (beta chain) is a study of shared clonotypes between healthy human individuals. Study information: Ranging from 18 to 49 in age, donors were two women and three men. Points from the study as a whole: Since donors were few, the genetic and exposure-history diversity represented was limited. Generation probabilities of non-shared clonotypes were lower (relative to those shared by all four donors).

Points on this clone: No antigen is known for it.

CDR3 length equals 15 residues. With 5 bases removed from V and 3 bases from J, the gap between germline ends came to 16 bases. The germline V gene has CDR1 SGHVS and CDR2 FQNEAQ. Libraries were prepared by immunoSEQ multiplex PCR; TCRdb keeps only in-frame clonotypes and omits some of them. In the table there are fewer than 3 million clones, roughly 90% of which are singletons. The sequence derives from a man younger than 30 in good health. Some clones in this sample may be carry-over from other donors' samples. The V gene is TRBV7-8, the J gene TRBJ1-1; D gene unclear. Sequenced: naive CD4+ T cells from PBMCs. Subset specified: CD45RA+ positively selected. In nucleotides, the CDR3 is TGTGCCAGCAGCCAAAACCCGGCCAGGTACACTGAAGCTTTCTTT. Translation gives CASSQNPARYTEAFF.